The table lists the clone carrying this T cell receptor (beta chain) with many counts. As yet, its antigen is unknown. Stored at -80 C, 2 million PBMCs were the source of the unsorted libraries. V lost 0 bases and J lost 0, with 16 bases in between. CDR1 is SGHRS and CDR2 is YFSETQ in the germline V gene. The CDR3 is 17 amino acids. This entry belongs to a study of neurological immune-mediated disorders. Over 170 million TCR-beta sequences from 15-18 subjects came from every sequencing run. TCRdb processed the 5' RACE reads anew with MiXCR; each CDR3 protein has one entry. The table has tens of thousands of distinct CDR3 sequences, around 4% seen once. Study-level findings and limits: Patients with HTLV-1-associated myelopathy had the highest level of TCR clonal expansion, whereas patients with multiple sclerosis had the lowest level, falling beneath the level found in healthy controls.

The TCR was taken from a man younger than 45 with multiple sclerosis. Sequencing was done on a sample of PBMCs. The V and J genes are TRBV5-1 and TRBJ2-7; D is tentatively TRBD1 or TRBD2 (5 bases each). This chain's CDR3 is CASSLAGVDGASYEQYF. For the CDR3, the DNA is TGCGCCAGCAGCTTGGCCGGAGTGGACGGGGCCTCCTACGAGCAGTACTTC.